Below, 9 T cell receptor beta chains from the same sample are listed, as sequenced in a study of blood T cell repertoires in COVID-19. Measured with immunoSEQ multiplex PCR; TCRdb has only the in-frame clones, and not every one. The table shows approximately 260,000 clones, with approximately 81% occurring only once. Sample: PBMCs or T cells enriched from blood (not recorded which). Receptors originate from a woman aged 50 to 60 who had been exposed to COVID-19.

The J gene is TRBJ1-2, the V gene TRBV12-3 or TRBV12-4; D might be TRBD1 (6 bases). There are 12 residues in the CDR3. Trimming left V 5 bases short and J 5 bases short, with 9 bases between. The CDR3 protein is CASSTQGYGYTF. CDR3 bases: TGTGCCAGCAGTACACAGGGTTATGGCTACACCTTC.

The V call is TRBV5-6, the J call TRBJ2-3, with 8 bases aligning to TRBD2. Germline V gene lookup returns CDR1 SGHDT and CDR2 YYEEEE. The CDR3 loop spans 16 amino acids. V trimming: 4 bases; J trimming: 3 bases; junction bases outside the gene matches: 10. CDR3 region: CASSRDGTRGTDTQYF. In DNA form, the CDR3 reads TGTGCCAGCAGCCGGGACGGGACTAGAGGTACAGATACGCAGTATTTT.

This sequence joins TRBV6-5 and TRBJ2-2, with 7 positions matching TRBD1. CDR3 length: 13 amino acids. Germline V CDR1 and CDR2: MNHEY, SVGAGI. J lost 5 bases, V lost 8 bases, and 5 bases had no gene match. This chain's CDR3 is CASWDSLTGELFF. CDR3 in DNA: TGTGCCAGCTGGGACAGCCTTACCGGGGAGCTGTTTTTT.

The chain links TRBV6-2 or TRBV6-3 to TRBJ1-6; D gene uncertain. This CDR3 region has 17 residues. V gave up 5 bases and J gave up 9 bases, with 23 bases separating them. The germline V gene encodes CDR1 MNHEY and CDR2 SVGEGT. CDR3 region: CASSPMLLGSMSSPLHF. The CDR3 DNA sequence: TGTGCCAGCAGTCCGATGCTTCTAGGAAGTATGAGTTCACCCCTCCACTTT.

This clone turned up a few times. This sequence joins TRBV19 and TRBJ2-3; 9 bases line up with TRBD1. This CDR3 comprises 14 residues. V was clipped by 8 bases and J by 6 bases; unmatched bases: 9. CDR1 LNHDA and CDR2 SQIVND come from the germline V gene (reference sequence). CDR3 in amino acids: CASGPTGGKDTQYF. In nucleotides, the CDR3 is TGTGCCAGTGGACCGACAGGGGGTAAGGATACGCAGTATTTT. The full variable domain, rest sourced from reference TRBV19 and TRBJ2-3, is DGGITQSPKYLFRKEGQNVTLSCEQNLNHDAMYWYRQDPGQGLRLIYYSQIVNDFQKGDIAEGYSVSREKKESFPLTVTSAQKNPTAFYLCASGPTGGKDTQYFGPGTRLTVL.

The chain employs TRBV3-1 (or the pseudogene TRBV3-2) and TRBJ2-1; 10 bases line up with TRBD1. Looked up from germline, CDR1 is LGHDT and CDR2 is YNNKEL (reference sequence). The CDR3 has 15 residues. V was clipped by 3 bases and J by 4 bases; unmatched bases: 3. This CDR3 reads CASSQGQGIYNEQFF. CDR3 sequence (DNA): TGTGCCAGCAGCCAGGGACAGGGGATATACAATGAGCAGTTCTTC.

V and J are TRBV6-1 and TRBJ1-1, with 11 bases fitting TRBD1. Germline values: CDR1 MNHNS, CDR2 SASEGT. The CDR3 is 17 residues long. The ends lost 3 bases at V and 0 bases at J; junction bases unmatched: 6. The CDR3 DNA is TGTGCCAGCAGTGAGGGACAGGGGGGACTAATGAACACTGAAGCTTTCTTT. This sequence encodes CASSEGQGGLMNTEAFF.

The CDR3 is CASSLLRTGAHSNQPQHF. The DNA for the CDR3 is TGTGCCAGCAGCTTACTGCGGACAGGCGCCCATAGCAATCAGCCCCAGCATTTT. J is TRBJ1-5 and V is TRBV11-2, with TRBD1 identical over 7 bases. V lost 2 bases and J lost 0; bases outside the gene matches: 10. CDR3 length equals 18 residues. From germline, CDR1 is SGHAT and CDR2 FQNNGV.

J is TRBJ1-1 and V is TRBV28; 9 bases agree with TRBD1. This CDR3 spans 14 amino acids. CDR1 MDHEN and CDR2 SYDVKM come from the germline V gene. J gave up 5 bases and V 6 bases, and 7 bases lay outside the gene matches. CDR3 nucleotides: TGTGCCAGCAGGGAACACAGGGGGCGGACTGAAGCTTTCTTT. Translation: CASREHRGRTEAFF.